The 16 T cell receptor beta chains listed next were all sequenced from one sample in a study of shared T cell receptors in the human thymus. The repertoire was sequenced with immunoSEQ multiplex PCR; TCRdb's copy has only in-frame clones and lacks some. The sample lists 700,000 or so clones; approximately 85% were seen once. The same data also contributed to another study, on human thymus T cells.

The sequenced sample was thymocytes. The receptors come from a girl under three years old with a congenital heart defect.

The chain has TRBV29-1 and TRBJ2-1; 7 bases line up with TRBD2. Looked up from germline, CDR1 is SQVTM and CDR2 is ANQGSEA. The V segment lost 7 bases and the J segment 4 bases; nucleotides outside the gene matches: 10. The CDR3 is made up of 14 amino acids. The CDR3 here is CSAMSGETYNEQFF. The CDR3 nucleotides are TGCAGCGCCATGAGCGGGGAGACGTACAATGAGCAGTTCTTC.

The chain carries TRBV28 and TRBJ1-6, with D maybe TRBD1 (5 bases). The germline V and J ends were trimmed by 6 bases and 4 bases, with 16 bases remaining between them. The CDR3 is 16 residues long. The germline V gene has CDR1 MDHEN and CDR2 SYDVKM. The CDR3 DNA sequence: TGTGCCAGCAGAACGACCACAGGTTTTTATAATTCACCCCTCCACTTT. It translates to CASRTTTGFYNSPLHF. Complete variable domain (other parts from reference TRBV28 and TRBJ1-6): DVKVTQSSRYLVKRTGEKVFLECVQDMDHENMFWYRQDPGLGLRLIYFSYDVKMKEKGDIPEGYSVSREKKERFSLILESASTNQTSMYLCASRTTTGFYNSPLHFGNGTRLTVT.

The chain combines TRBV25-1 with TRBJ2-1; 11 bases match TRBD2. CDR1 is MGHDK, CDR2 SYGVNS, per germline. CDR3 length: 18 residues. V was clipped by 1 base and J by 0 bases; unmatched bases: 5. The CDR3 here is CASSELPTSGGSYNEQFF. The CDR3 DNA reads as TGTGCCAGCAGTGAATTGCCCACTAGCGGGGGCTCCTACAATGAGCAGTTCTTC.

This clone has a handful of counts. The chain uses TRBV19 and TRBJ1-1, with D perhaps TRBD1 (5 bases). Germline CDR1 reads LNHDA; CDR2 reads SQIVND (reference sequence). Trimming removed 4 bases at V and 7 bases at J, with 19 bases between. CDR3 length: 15 amino acids. The CDR3 DNA reads TGTGCCAGTAGTACCGGAACCCAAAGGGGAGGTGAAGCTTTCTTT. Encoded protein: CASSTGTQRGGEAFF. The whole variable domain, remainder taken from reference TRBV19 and TRBJ1-1, is DGGITQSPKYLFRKEGQNVTLSCEQNLNHDAMYWYRQDPGQGLRLIYYSQIVNDFQKGDIAEGYSVSREKKESFPLTVTSAQKNPTAFYLCASSTGTQRGGEAFFGQGTRLTVV.

This sequence joins TRBV7-9 and TRBJ2-1, with D uncertain. CDR1 is SEHNR, CDR2 FQNEAQ, per germline (reference sequence). The CDR3 contains 15 residues. V was pared by 2 bases and J by 2 bases, with 10 bases between. This CDR3 is CASSLTDKPYNEQFF. In nucleotides, the CDR3 is TGTGCCAGCAGCTTAACAGACAAGCCCTACAATGAGCAGTTCTTC.

The V gene is TRBV28, the J gene TRBJ1-6; weak D call: TRBD1 (5 bases). Between the trimmed V and J ends, which lost 6 bases and 9 bases, there was a span of 24 bases. CDR1 is MDHEN and CDR2 is SYDVKM in the germline V gene. This CDR3 spans 17 amino acids. CDR3 region: CASSPLTGPPVFSPLHF. The CDR3 DNA follows: TGTGCCAGCAGCCCACTCACAGGCCCTCCCGTGTTTTCACCCCTCCACTTT.

The chain couples TRBV28 to TRBJ2-3; 7 nucleotides agree with TRBD1. CDR3 length: 12 amino acids. Trimming at V came to 10 bases and at J to 5 bases, leaving 6 bases not matched to a gene. CDR1 is MDHEN and CDR2 is SYDVKM in the germline V gene. The CDR3 region has the DNA TGTGCCAATAGCGCAGGGGGAGATACGCAGTATTTT. Protein product: CANSAGGDTQYF. Using reference TRBV28 and TRBJ2-3 for the parts outside the CDR3, the full variable domain is DVKVTQSSRYLVKRTGEKVFLECVQDMDHENMFWYRQDPGLGLRLIYFSYDVKMKEKGDIPEGYSVSREKKERFSLILESASTNQTSMYLCANSAGGDTQYFGPGTRLTVL.

This chain links TRBV11-2 with TRBJ1-1; a possible D gene is TRBD1 (5 bases). V was shortened by 4 bases and J by 0 bases, with 9 bases between the two germline ends. Germline CDR1 and CDR2: SGHAT and FQNNGV. The CDR3 is 14 residues long. CDR3 nucleotide sequence: TGTGCCAGCAGCTACGGAGGGGTGAACACTGAAGCTTTCTTT. It yields the protein CASSYGGVNTEAFF.

This rearrangement joins TRBV29-1 to TRBJ2-7, with a possible D match to TRBD1 (6 bases). Germline V gene sequence: CDR1 SQVTM, CDR2 ANQGSEA. Between the trimmed V and J ends, which lost 4 bases and 6 bases, there was a span of 22 bases. The CDR3 is 15 residues long. CDR3 nucleotide sequence: TGCAGCGTTGTACTACAGAGGGGGAAACAGGGCGAGCAGTACTTC. It codes for CSVVLQRGKQGEQYF.

As for this clone: The same CDR3 is also encoded by other DNA sequences in this sample. The chain has TRBV29-1 and TRBJ1-6, with 8 bases lining up with TRBD1. There are 13 residues in the CDR3. V dropped 5 bases and J dropped 10; count of bases not matched to a gene: 7. Germline assignment: CDR1 SQVTM and CDR2 ANQGSEA. CDR3 DNA: TGCAGCGTTAGGACAGGGAAGGGATCACCCCTCCACTTT. Translation: CSVRTGKGSPLHF.

The chain uses TRBV5-1 and TRBJ1-2, with 11 bases lining up with TRBD1. V trimming: 4 bases; J trimming: 4 bases; junction bases outside the gene matches: 3. From germline, CDR1 is SGHRS and CDR2 YFSETQ. This CDR3 contains 14 residues. CDR3 amino acids: CASSGQGAGYGYTF. CDR3 coding DNA: TGCGCCAGCAGCGGACAGGGGGCGGGCTATGGCTACACCTTC.

The chain uses TRBV15 and TRBJ1-1; possible D gene TRBD1, 5 bases. The CDR3 contains 16 residues. Per germline, CDR1 LNHNV and CDR2 YYDKDF (reference sequence). The V and J ends lost 0 bases and 2 bases respectively, with 13 bases between them. CDR3 in DNA: TGTGCCACCAGCAGAGATCTAGGGCAGGGAAACACTGAAGCTTTCTTT. Its protein is CATSRDLGQGNTEAFF.

Only a few counts were recorded for this clone. V gene TRBV9 combines with J gene TRBJ2-3, with a weak D call TRBD2 (5 bases). The V end was cut by 3 bases, the J end by 3 bases, with 17 bases between. Germline assignment: CDR1 SGDLS and CDR2 YYNGEE. The CDR3 has 16 amino acids. CDR3 bases: TGTGCCAGCAGCGCCAACGCGGGCCAATTGACAGATACGCAGTATTTT. Translated, it gives CASSANAGQLTDTQYF.

This clone was detected once. The V call is TRBV6-6, the J call TRBJ2-3; possible D gene TRBD2, 6 bases. CDR3 length: 13 amino acids. Trimming shortened V by 6 bases and J by 4 bases, and 11 bases separated the two germline ends. The germline V gene has CDR1 MNHNY and CDR2 SVGAGI (reference sequence). As DNA, the CDR3 is TGTGCCAGCAGCCCCGCGGGGTCAGATACGCAGTATTTT. Translation gives CASSPAGSDTQYF.

The rearrangement links TRBV9 to TRBJ1-1; possible D gene TRBD1, 6 bases. Germline CDR1 and CDR2: SGDLS and YYNGEE. This CDR3 is built from 16 residues. Trimming cost V 3 bases and J 6 bases, with 21 bases left between them. The CDR3 DNA follows: TGTGCCAGCAGCGGGGCGGGGGACAAGGGAAAGTCTGAAGCTTTCTTT. Encoded protein: CASSGAGDKGKSEAFF.

The chain links TRBV11-2 to TRBJ2-3; 8 nucleotides match TRBD1. The length of the CDR3 is 15 residues. Germline CDR1 is SGHAT and CDR2 is FQNNGV. Trimming at V came to 2 bases and at J to 3 bases, leaving 4 bases not matched to a gene. CDR3 protein: CASSLRGQVTDTQYF. The CDR3 DNA is TGTGCCAGCAGCTTACGGGGACAGGTAACAGATACGCAGTATTTT.